Shown below are 30 T cell receptor beta chains from a single sample sequenced in a study of monozygotic twins with inflammatory bowel disease. Following a re-call of the 5' RACE reads, TCRdb has one entry per CDR3 protein and lacks DNA. The sample table sets out approximately 330,000 distinct CDR3 sequences. Specimen: blood. The origin of the receptors is a human donor with ulcerative colitis or Crohn's disease, or a healthy co-twin of an affected twin (not recorded which).

This chain connects TRBV5-1 to TRBJ2-6; TCRdb picks TRBD1, but there is no DNA to check that call. The CDR3 sequence is 18 residues long. Per the germline V gene, CDR1 is SGHRS and CDR2 is YFSETQ. This CDR3 reads CASRLRTGQGSGANVLTF.

The CDR3 sequence is CASSSDGDSNEKLFF. V usage is TRBV5-1 and J usage is TRBJ1-4. This CDR3 spans 15 amino acids. Germline lookup yields CDR1 SGHRS and CDR2 YFSETQ.

The chain couples TRBV19 to TRBJ1-2; TCRdb's D call, TRBD1, is unchecked because there is no DNA. Germline loops: CDR1 LNHDA, CDR2 SQIVND (reference sequence). CDR3 length equals 13 residues. This chain's CDR3 is CASSTDRAGGYTF.

The rearrangement links TRBV5-4 to TRBJ2-3; with no DNA, the TCRdb D assignment of TRBD2 cannot be verified. The germline gives CDR1 SGHNT, CDR2 YYREEE (reference sequence). The CDR3 totals 15 residues. The CDR3 reads CASSLGGSFADTQYF.

The chain combines TRBV2 with TRBJ2-1; the D gene TCRdb calls, TRBD2, cannot be checked with no DNA. CDR1 and CDR2 (germline): SNHLY, FYNNEI. The CDR3 has 15 amino acids. The CDR3 loop reads CASSPLAGVPNEQFF.

This chain joins TRBV5-4 and TRBJ2-3; TCRdb names TRBD1, which stays unverified in the absence of DNA. Germline-derived CDR1 and CDR2 are SGHNT and YYREEE (reference sequence). The CDR3 has 17 amino acids. CDR3 protein: CASSLTSGQGSTDTQYF.

The chain links TRBV11-2 to TRBJ2-7; absent DNA, TCRdb's TRBD1 call cannot be checked. CDR3 length: 15 residues. Germline V CDR1 and CDR2: SGHAT, FQNNGV. This CDR3 is CASSLYGTGSYEQYF.

The CDR3 sequence is CSARAVRTGRALSEQYF. The chain links TRBV20-1 to TRBJ2-7; as DNA is missing, the TRBD2 call by TCRdb cannot be tested. The length of the CDR3 is 17 residues. In germline, CDR1 is DFQATT, CDR2 SNEGSKA (reference sequence).

CDR3 sequence reads: CSARGREKSQLGDYEQFF. V and J are TRBV20-1 and TRBJ2-1; the D call from TCRdb, TRBD2, cannot be confirmed without DNA. Per the germline V gene, CDR1 is DFQATT and CDR2 is SNEGSKA (reference sequence). CDR3 size: 18 residues.

The genes are TRBV6-1 and TRBJ2-5; TCRdb reports TRBD1, a call that lacks DNA to check it against. The V gene's germline CDR1 is MNHNS and CDR2 SASEGT. The CDR3 is 13 residues long. The CDR3 loop is CASRRTGPETQYF.

The chain links TRBV4-1 to TRBJ1-2. The CDR3 extends over 14 amino acids. Per germline, CDR1 MGHRA and CDR2 YSYEKL. CDR3: CASSFSDGIWGYTF.

V is TRBV5-6 and J is TRBJ2-7; TCRdb outputs TRBD2, but without DNA this stays unchecked. This CDR3 is 14 amino acids long. Germline V lookup: CDR1 SGHDT, CDR2 YYEEEE. CDR3 region: CASSLAGTLGEQYF.

Here the CDR3 reads CASSLRQGGLETQYF. V usage is TRBV5-1 and J usage is TRBJ2-5; TCRdb names TRBD1, which stays unverified in the absence of DNA. Germline values: CDR1 SGHRS, CDR2 YFSETQ. The length of the CDR3 is 15 residues. The full variable domain, with the rest looked up from reference TRBV5-1 and TRBJ2-5, is KAGVTQTPRYLIKTRGQQVTLSCSPISGHRSVSWYQQTPGQGLQFLFEYFSETQRNKGNFPGRFSGRQFSNSRSEMNVSTLELGDSALYLCASSLRQGGLETQYFGPGTRLLVL.

The chain carries TRBV18 and TRBJ2-1; absent DNA, TCRdb's TRBD1 call cannot be checked. There are 13 residues in the CDR3. Germline CDR1 reads KGHSH; CDR2 reads LQKENI. This chain's CDR3 is CASSPTRDRALGF. The entire variable domain, with the rest obtained from reference TRBV18 and TRBJ2-1, is as follows: NAGVMQNPRHLVRRRGQEARLRCSPMKGHSHVYWYRQLPEEGLKFMVYLQKENIIDESGMPKERFSAEFPKEGPSILRIQQVVRGDSAAYFCASSPTRDRALGFGPGTRLTVL.

This chain uses TRBV5-1 with TRBJ2-3; TCRdb designates TRBD1, a call that cannot be tested without DNA. The CDR3 consists of 14 residues. The germline CDR1 and CDR2 sequences are SGHRS and YFSETQ. CDR3 loop: CASSLEGGTDTQYF.

The chain combines TRBV24-1 with TRBJ2-4. Germline assignment: CDR1 KGHDR and CDR2 SFDVKD. CDR3 size: 15 residues. The CDR3 here is CATIAAGEHPFIQYF.

The rearrangement links TRBV20-1 to TRBJ1-6; absent DNA, TCRdb's TRBD1 call cannot be checked. Germline lookup yields CDR1 DFQATT and CDR2 SNEGSKA (reference sequence). CDR3 length: 14 amino acids. The CDR3 here is CSTYGQGWNSPLHF.

The genes are TRBV5-1 and TRBJ2-1. CDR1 is SGHRS and CDR2 is YFSETQ in the germline V gene. The CDR3 has 13 residues. This CDR3 reads CASTEMSYNEQFF.

The gene calls are TRBV4-1 and TRBJ2-7; TCRdb returns TRBD2, unconfirmable since there is no DNA. The germline gives CDR1 MGHRA, CDR2 YSYEKL. The CDR3 spans 16 residues. The CDR3: CASSQDPSPTAYEQYF.

CDR3 protein: CATSDPSGWETQYF. The chain couples TRBV24-1 to TRBJ2-5; the TCRdb D gene call, TRBD2, has no DNA to confirm it. The CDR3 sequence is 14 residues long. Per the germline V gene, CDR1 is KGHDR and CDR2 is SFDVKD.

V is TRBV6-1 and J is TRBJ2-7. Germline lookup yields CDR1 MNHNS and CDR2 SASEGT. This CDR3 contains 13 residues. This CDR3 reads CASSERATYEQYF.

This rearrangement joins TRBV5-1 to TRBJ2-1; there is no DNA to check the TCRdb D call of TRBD2. CDR1 is SGHRS, CDR2 YFSETQ, per germline. CDR3 length: 17 amino acids. CDR3 sequence: CASSTVGGRSSYNEQFF.

The chain links TRBV10-3 to TRBJ2-1; TCRdb gives TRBD2 as the D gene, but with no DNA this cannot be confirmed. CDR1 ENHRY and CDR2 SYGVKD come from the germline V gene. There are 14 residues in the CDR3. CDR3 sequence reads: CATRLAGNYNEQFF.

This chain connects TRBV20-1 to TRBJ1-6; without DNA, the TCRdb call of TRBD1 cannot be checked. Per germline, CDR1 DFQATT and CDR2 SNEGSKA (reference sequence). This CDR3 is 16 amino acids long. The CDR3 sequence: CSAKTRDRGGNSPLHF.

J is TRBJ1-2 and V is TRBV29-1. This CDR3 region has 14 residues. Germline CDR1 reads SQVTM; CDR2 reads ANQGSEA. The CDR3 loop is CSVVLPTANYGYTF.

The rearrangement joins TRBV7-8 to TRBJ1-2; TCRdb reports TRBD1, a call that lacks DNA to check it against. Germline V CDR1 and CDR2: SGHVS, FQNEAQ. This CDR3 has 14 amino acids. The CDR3 protein is CASSFRGEKYGYTF.

This chain connects TRBV5-1 to TRBJ1-4; TCRdb indicates TRBD1, and absent DNA this call remains unverified. This CDR3 comprises 15 residues. Germline CDR1 SGHRS, CDR2 YFSETQ. Here the CDR3 reads CASSSTGQPNEKLFF.

V gene TRBV12-3 or TRBV12-4 combines with J gene TRBJ2-3; the D call from TCRdb, TRBD1, cannot be confirmed without DNA. The CDR3 is made up of 14 amino acids. The CDR3 is CASRRLGMLDTQYF.

The chain recombines TRBV7-9 with TRBJ2-7; the TCRdb call, TRBD1, lacks DNA for checking. The CDR3 contains 17 residues. Germline V gene data show CDR1 as SEHNR and CDR2 as FQNEAQ (reference sequence). Here the CDR3 reads CASSPLMGQGLAYEQYF.

J is TRBJ2-5 and V is TRBV7-7; as DNA is missing, the TRBD1 call by TCRdb cannot be tested. This CDR3 region has 13 residues. Germline values: CDR1 SSHAT, CDR2 FNYEAQ (reference sequence). CDR3 amino acids: CASSPGTGETQYF.